These T cell receptor beta chains were read from a single sample in a study of CD8+ T cells in alopecia areata. Profiling relied on immunoSEQ multiplex PCR, and the TCRdb table lists in-frame clones only, not all of them. The data hold 110,000 or so clones, with 50% to 75% observed a single time. Sample: CD8+ T cells sorted from blood, taken at week 4, from a patient treated with tofacitinib. All receptors come from a human donor with alopecia areata. CDR3s include the opening cysteine and the closing phenylalanine or tryptophan.

CDR3 protein,V gene,J gene
CAWDPGQGLVGYTF,TRBV30,TRBJ1-2
CAWSWLGLNTEAFF,TRBV30,TRBJ1-1
CSVETTGGNEQFF,TRBV29-1,TRBJ2-1
CASSVDPGELFF,TRBV9,TRBJ2-2
CASSVSTGQGGFSPYEQYF,TRBV9,NA
CSVEEGGLEAFF,TRBV29-1,TRBJ1-1
CSVVGHQTYNEQFF,TRBV29-1,TRBJ2-1
CAWPNQPQHF,TRBV30,TRBJ1-5
CASSEMMLQGFRCISPLHF,TRBV10-1,TRBJ1-6
CASSLQGRSYNEQFF,TRBV6-5,TRBJ2-1
CAWNPLNTEAFF,TRBV30,TRBJ1-1
CASSQTTGSSYNEQFF,TRBV4-1,TRBJ2-1
CASSDDPSGVLQETQYF,TRBV2,TRBJ2-5
CSRAHSNEQFF,TRBV29-1,TRBJ2-1
CASSLEGRVNTEAFF,TRBV5-1,TRBJ1-1
CSGTLQGSEAFF,TRBV29-1,TRBJ1-1
CASSLTGGLDGYTF,TRBV14,TRBJ1-2
CSVDGQRGSYNEQFF,TRBV29-1,TRBJ2-1
CASSHLHETGDDEQYF,TRBV27,TRBJ2-7
CASSPEGETSGVDTQYF,TRBV4-1,TRBJ2-3
CASSTSPYTEAFF,TRBV19,TRBJ1-1
CASSLALEQFF,TRBV7-9,TRBJ2-1
CSARTANTGELFF,TRBV29-1,TRBJ2-2
CASSGGGVTEAFF,TRBV9,TRBJ1-1
CASSLGDKNTEAFF,TRBV7-9,TRBJ1-1
CASSWGHEQFF,TRBV19,TRBJ2-1
CASSLVAAPYGYTF,TRBV7-9,TRBJ1-2
CSVEPGGGATDTQYF,TRBV29-1,TRBJ2-3
CASSEAGRSYEQYF,TRBV7-9,TRBJ2-7
CSVESNRGPSYNEQFF,TRBV29-1,TRBJ2-1
CAWSVRRNEAFF,TRBV30,TRBJ1-1
CASSFVENIQYF,TRBV5-6,TRBJ2-4
CASSSNSVLEAFF,TRBV7-9,TRBJ1-1
CATSPTGGLSGANVLTF,TRBV15,TRBJ2-6
CASRPLAGGNEQFF,TRBV6-6,TRBJ2-1
CASSSQWSSYNEQFF,TRBV5-1,TRBJ2-1
CAWRGTGGYEQYF,TRBV30,TRBJ2-7
CSVEGPGQGAGYNEQFF,TRBV29-1,TRBJ2-1